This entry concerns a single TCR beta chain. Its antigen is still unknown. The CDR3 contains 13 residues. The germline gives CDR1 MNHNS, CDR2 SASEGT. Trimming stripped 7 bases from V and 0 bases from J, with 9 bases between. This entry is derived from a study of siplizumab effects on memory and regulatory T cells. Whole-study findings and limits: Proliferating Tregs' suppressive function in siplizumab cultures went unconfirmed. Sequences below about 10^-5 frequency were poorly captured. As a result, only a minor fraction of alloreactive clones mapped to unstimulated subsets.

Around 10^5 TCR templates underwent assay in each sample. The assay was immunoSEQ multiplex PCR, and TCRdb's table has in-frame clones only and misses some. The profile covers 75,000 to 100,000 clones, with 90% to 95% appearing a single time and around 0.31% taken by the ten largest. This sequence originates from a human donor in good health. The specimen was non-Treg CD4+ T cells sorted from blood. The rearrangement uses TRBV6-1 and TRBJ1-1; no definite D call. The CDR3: CASTQRMNTEAFF. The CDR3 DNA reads TGTGCCAGCACCCAACGGATGAACACTGAAGCTTTCTTT.